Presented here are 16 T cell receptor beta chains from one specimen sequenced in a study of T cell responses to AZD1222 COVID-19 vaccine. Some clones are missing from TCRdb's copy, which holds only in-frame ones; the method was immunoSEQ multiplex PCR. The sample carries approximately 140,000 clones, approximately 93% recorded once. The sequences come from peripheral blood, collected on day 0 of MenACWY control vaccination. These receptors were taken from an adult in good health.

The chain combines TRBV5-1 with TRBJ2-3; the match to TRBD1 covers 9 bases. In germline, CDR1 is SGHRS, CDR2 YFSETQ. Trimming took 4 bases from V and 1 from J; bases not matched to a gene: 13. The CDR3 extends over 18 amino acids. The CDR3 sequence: CASSPTSHRDRGTDTQYF. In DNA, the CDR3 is TGCGCCAGCAGCCCTACATCCCACCGGGACAGGGGCACAGATACGCAGTATTTT.

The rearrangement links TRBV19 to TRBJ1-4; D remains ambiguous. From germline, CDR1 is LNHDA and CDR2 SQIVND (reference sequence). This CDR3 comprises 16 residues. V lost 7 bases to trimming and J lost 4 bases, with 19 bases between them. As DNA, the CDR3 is TGTGCCAGTACCCCCACCCGGGCAGGTGGTAATGAAAAACTGTTTTTT. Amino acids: CASTPTRAGGNEKLFF.

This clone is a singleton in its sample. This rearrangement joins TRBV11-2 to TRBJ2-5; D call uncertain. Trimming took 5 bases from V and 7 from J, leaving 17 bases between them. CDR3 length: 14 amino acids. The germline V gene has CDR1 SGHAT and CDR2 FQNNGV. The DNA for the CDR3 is TGTGCCAGCAGCACCCACCCACGGGCCGGGACCCAGTACTTC. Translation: CASSTHPRAGTQYF.

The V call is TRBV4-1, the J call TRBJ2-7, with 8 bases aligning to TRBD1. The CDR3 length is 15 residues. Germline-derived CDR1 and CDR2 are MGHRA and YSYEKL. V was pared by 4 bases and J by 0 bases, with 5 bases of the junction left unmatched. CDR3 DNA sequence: TGCGCCAGCAGCCGAGAGGGGACAGGCTCCTACGAGCAGTACTTC. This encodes CASSREGTGSYEQYF.

The DNA for the CDR3 is TGTGCCAGCAGTTACCCTATTGGTGAGCAGTTCTTC. Protein sequence: CASSYPIGEQFF. This chain connects TRBV6-2 or TRBV6-3 to TRBJ2-1; D is uncertain. Trimming shortened V by 2 bases and J by 9 bases, and 8 bases separated the two germline ends. CDR1 is MNHEY and CDR2 is SVGEGT in the germline V gene. This CDR3 is 12 amino acids long.

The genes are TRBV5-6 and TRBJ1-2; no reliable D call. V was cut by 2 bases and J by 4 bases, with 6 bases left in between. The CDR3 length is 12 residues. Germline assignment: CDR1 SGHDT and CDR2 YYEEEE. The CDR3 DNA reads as TGTGCCAGCAGCTTAAGGGCCTATGGCTACACCTTC. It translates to CASSLRAYGYTF.

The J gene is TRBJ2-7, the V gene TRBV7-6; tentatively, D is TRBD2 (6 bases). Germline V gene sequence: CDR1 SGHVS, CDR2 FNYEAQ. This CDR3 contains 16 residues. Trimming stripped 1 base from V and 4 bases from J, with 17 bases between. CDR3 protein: CASSLGRDLGVYEQYF. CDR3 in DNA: TGTGCCAGCAGCTTAGGGCGGGACTTGGGGGTTTACGAGCAGTACTTC.

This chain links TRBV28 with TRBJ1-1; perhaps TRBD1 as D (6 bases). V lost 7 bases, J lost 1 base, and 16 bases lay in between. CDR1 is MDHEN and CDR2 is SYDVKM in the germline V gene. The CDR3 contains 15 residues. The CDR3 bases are TGTGCCAGCACCATGAGGGGGGGAGAGAACACTGAAGCTTTCTTT. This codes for CASTMRGGENTEAFF.

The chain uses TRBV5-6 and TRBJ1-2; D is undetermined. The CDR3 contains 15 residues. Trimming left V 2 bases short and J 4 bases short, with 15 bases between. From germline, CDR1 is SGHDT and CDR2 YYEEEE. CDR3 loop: CASSFIESGLYGYTF. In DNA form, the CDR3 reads TGTGCCAGCAGCTTTATCGAGTCAGGACTCTATGGCTACACCTTC. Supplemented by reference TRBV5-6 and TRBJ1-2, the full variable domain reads DAGVTQSPTHLIKTRGQQVTLRCSPKSGHDTVSWYQQALGQGPQFIFQYYEEEERQRGNFPDRFSGHQFPNYSSELNVNALLLGDSALYLCASSFIESGLYGYTFGSGTRLTVV.

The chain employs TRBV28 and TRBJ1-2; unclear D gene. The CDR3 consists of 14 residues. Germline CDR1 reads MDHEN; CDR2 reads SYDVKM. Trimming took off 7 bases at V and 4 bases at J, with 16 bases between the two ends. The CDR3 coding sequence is TGTGCCAGCACTCTAAGAGGGTTACGCTATGGCTACACCTTC. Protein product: CASTLRGLRYGYTF.

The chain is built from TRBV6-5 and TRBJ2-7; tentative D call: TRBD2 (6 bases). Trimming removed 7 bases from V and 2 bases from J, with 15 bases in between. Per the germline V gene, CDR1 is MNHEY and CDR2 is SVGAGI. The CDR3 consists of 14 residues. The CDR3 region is CASKKAGSPYEQYF. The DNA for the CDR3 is TGTGCCAGCAAGAAGGCGGGGTCCCCCTACGAGCAGTACTTC.

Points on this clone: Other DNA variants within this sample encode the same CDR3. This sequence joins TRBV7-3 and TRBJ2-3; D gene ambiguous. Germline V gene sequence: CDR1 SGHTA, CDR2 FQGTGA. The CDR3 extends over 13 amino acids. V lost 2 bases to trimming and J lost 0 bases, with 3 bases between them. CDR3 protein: CASSLGSTDTQYF. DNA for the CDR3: TGTGCCAGCAGCTTAGGTAGCACAGATACGCAGTATTTT. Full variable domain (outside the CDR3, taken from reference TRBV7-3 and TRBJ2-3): GAGVSQTPSNKVTEKGKYVELRCDPISGHTALYWYRQSLGQGPEFLIYFQGTGAADDSGLPNDRFFAVRPEGSVSTLKIQRTERGDSAVYLCASSLGSTDTQYFGPGTRLTVL.

The CDR3 region has the DNA TGTGCCAGCAGTACACCCGGGACAGGGGACGACGAGCAGTACTTC. Residues: CASSTPGTGDDEQYF. V usage is TRBV6-5 and J usage is TRBJ2-7, with 10 bases that match TRBD1. The V gene end was trimmed by 5 bases and the J gene end by 5 bases; junction bases not matched to a gene: 9. CDR3 length: 15 residues. Germline V CDR1 and CDR2: MNHEY, SVGAGI.

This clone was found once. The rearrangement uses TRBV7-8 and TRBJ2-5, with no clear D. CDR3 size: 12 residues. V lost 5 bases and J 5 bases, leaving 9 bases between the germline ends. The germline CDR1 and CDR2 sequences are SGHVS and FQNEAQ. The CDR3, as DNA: TGTGCCAGCAGCCAACCTGGGGAGACCCAGTACTTC. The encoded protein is CASSQPGETQYF.

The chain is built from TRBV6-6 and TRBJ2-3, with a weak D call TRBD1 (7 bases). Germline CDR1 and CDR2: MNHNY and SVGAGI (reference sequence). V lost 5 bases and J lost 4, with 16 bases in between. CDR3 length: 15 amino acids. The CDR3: CASSPSGGWADTQYF. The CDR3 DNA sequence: TGTGCCAGCAGTCCTTCAGGGGGGTGGGCAGATACGCAGTATTTT.

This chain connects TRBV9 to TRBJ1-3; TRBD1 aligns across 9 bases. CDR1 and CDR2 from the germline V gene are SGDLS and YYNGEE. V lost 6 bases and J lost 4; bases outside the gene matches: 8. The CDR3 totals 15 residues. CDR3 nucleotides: TGTGCCAGCACCTCGACAGGGGGGGCCGGAAACACCATATATTTT. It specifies CASTSTGGAGNTIYF.